Presented here are 11 T cell receptor beta chains from one specimen sequenced in a study of T-cell reconstitution after alpha-beta-depleted transplantation in children. Researchers prepared the TCRbeta library using unique molecular identifiers, the study reports. TCRdb redid the calling of the PCR reads with MiXCR, one entry per CDR3 protein. The sample includes about 170,000 distinct CDR3 sequences, 11% of them seen just once. This specimen consisted of PBMCs, obtained before TCRalphabeta/CD19-depleted stem cell transplant. These receptors came from a boy younger than 10 with acute myeloid leukemia, due to receive a stem cell transplant.

Ten or more counts support this clonotype. The chain has TRBV20-1 and TRBJ2-3; 13 bases map to TRBD2. The CDR3 totals 15 residues. Per the germline V gene, CDR1 is DFQATT and CDR2 is SNEGSKA (reference sequence). With V trimmed by 5 bases and J by 3 bases, 5 bases remained unmatched. CDR3 nucleotide sequence: TGCAGTGCTTGGGGGGGACTAGCGGGGACAGATACGCAGTATTTT. Translating gives CSAWGGLAGTDTQYF.

In this sample, this clonotype turned up many times. The chain employs TRBV27 and TRBJ1-6; 7 nucleotides align to TRBD1. This CDR3 has 16 amino acids. Germline V gene lookup returns CDR1 MNHEY and CDR2 SMNVEV (reference sequence). The ends lost 5 bases at V and 9 bases at J; junction bases unmatched: 13. The DNA of the CDR3 is TGTGCCAGCAGTCAAGACAGGGCCCCAAGGGGTTCACCCCTCCACTTT. This translates into CASSQDRAPRGSPLHF.

This clonotype was picked up many times. The chain has TRBV6-5 and TRBJ2-7; D possibly corresponds to TRBD2 (5 bases). From germline, CDR1 is MNHEY and CDR2 SVGAGI. Between the trimmed V and J ends, which lost 2 bases and 4 bases, there was a span of 12 bases. CDR3 length: 14 amino acids. The CDR3 sequence is CASSYASEEYEQYF. The DNA for the CDR3 is TGTGCCAGCAGTTACGCCTCGGAGGAGTACGAGCAGTACTTC.

The table lists this clonotype with many counts. The V call is TRBV28, the J call TRBJ2-4, with TRBD2 matching over 14 bases. Germline V lookup: CDR1 MDHEN, CDR2 SYDVKM. V shed 8 bases, J shed 4 bases, and the junction held 4 bases outside the gene matches. The CDR3 length is 15 residues. In DNA, the CDR3 is TGTGCCAGCCGACTAGCGGGAGGGCCGAAAAACATTCAGTACTTC. Translation: CASRLAGGPKNIQYF.

Ten or more counts support this clonotype. This sequence joins TRBV20-1 and TRBJ1-1, with TRBD1 as a possible D gene (5 bases). The CDR3 is made up of 18 amino acids. The V gene lost 0 bases and the J gene lost 3 bases, with 23 bases spanning the gap. CDR1 is DFQATT and CDR2 is SNEGSKA in the germline V gene (reference sequence). The CDR3 spells CSARDLQGRISKDTEAFF. The CDR3 region has the DNA TGCAGTGCTAGAGATCTCCAGGGTAGGATCAGTAAAGACACTGAAGCTTTCTTT.

The gene calls are TRBV11-2 and TRBJ1-5; 8 nucleotides align to TRBD1. The germline V gene encodes CDR1 SGHAT and CDR2 FQNNGV. CDR3 length equals 17 residues. The V and J ends lost 4 bases and 1 base, in that order; junction bases with no gene match: 9. CDR3 sequence (DNA): TGTGCCAGCAGCTCAGGGACAGGTGGGGAAAGCAATCAGCCCCAGCATTTT. Its translation: CASSSGTGGESNQPQHF.

This clonotype was detected ten times or more. The rearrangement joins TRBV6-5 to TRBJ2-1, with D tentatively TRBD2 (6 bases). V lost 6 bases and J 4 bases, leaving 19 bases between the germline ends. This CDR3 comprises 16 residues. Germline V gene data show CDR1 as MNHEY and CDR2 as SVGAGI. The CDR3 loop reads CASSWGRGSGYNEQFF. CDR3 DNA sequence: TGTGCCAGCAGCTGGGGACGGGGGAGTGGTTACAATGAGCAGTTCTTC.

This clonotype was counted many times. The junction does not match germline at one end; this may be a read error. V gene TRBV4-2 combines with J gene TRBJ2-3; 8 bases map to TRBD2. The CDR3 loop spans 15 amino acids. Germline V gives CDR1 LGHNA, CDR2 YNFKEQ. This chain's CDR3 is CASTQAGVSTDTQYF. Written as DNA, the CDR3 is TGTGCCAGCACCCAAGCGGGGGTTAGCACAGATACGCAGTATTTT.

This clonotype has a count of ten or more. V and J are TRBV6-5 and TRBJ1-5; no firm D call. This CDR3 is 15 amino acids long. V shed 0 bases and J shed 10 bases, with 16 bases lying between them. Looked up from germline, CDR1 is MNHEY and CDR2 is SVGAGI. The CDR3 here is CASSYSLPPRSPQHF. CDR3 DNA: TGTGCCAGCAGTTACTCCCTTCCCCCGCGGAGTCCCCAGCATTTT.

This clonotype was seen repeatedly, ten times or more. The J gene is TRBJ2-7, the V gene TRBV20-1, with D unclear. This CDR3 is built from 11 residues. Deletions cut 0 bases from V and 0 bases from J, with 0 bases between. Germline CDR1 reads DFQATT; CDR2 reads SNEGSKA (reference sequence). CDR3 amino acids: CSARDSYEQYF. The CDR3 DNA follows: TGCAGTGCTAGAGACTCCTACGAGCAGTACTTC.

This clonotype has at least ten counts. This chain uses TRBV6-2 or TRBV6-3 with TRBJ2-7; D possibly corresponds to TRBD1 (6 bases). Trimming removed 0 bases from V and 2 bases from J, with 14 bases in between. The CDR3 has 16 residues. Germline V CDR1 and CDR2: MNHEY, SVGEGT. The CDR3 sequence is CASSYSKETGAYEQYV. The CDR3 DNA reads TGTGCCAGCAGTTACTCGAAAGAGACAGGAGCCTACGAGCAGTACGTC.